Here is one T cell receptor (beta chain) with its context. These data are taken from a study of blood T cell repertoires in COVID-19. Study-wide context: Sites across the United States, Italy and Spain contributed samples from acute and convalescent COVID-19.

Germline V gene sequence: CDR1 DFQATT, CDR2 SNEGSKA (reference sequence). The length of the CDR3 is 14 residues. V was pared by 3 bases and J by 8 bases, with 16 bases between. TCRdb keeps only in-frame clones here, not all; method: immunoSEQ multiplex PCR. This repertoire shows 170,000 or so clones, 86% found once; its top ten account for under 9.5%. The sequenced sample was peripheral blood. The chain is built from TRBV20-1 and TRBJ1-4, with D unresolved. The sequence came from a man in his fifties or sixties with active or convalescent COVID-19. DNA of the CDR3: TGCAGTGCTAGTAAACGGGGTACCGGAGAAAAACTGTTTTTT. Its protein product is CSASKRGTGEKLFF.